This is a list of T cell receptor beta chains from one sample in a study of identical twins. Via MiXCR, TCRdb re-called the 5' RACE reads, giving one row per CDR3 protein. The sample yields 350,000 to 400,000 distinct CDR3 sequences, roughly 9% seen once. What was sequenced was naive T cells sorted from blood. The receptors were gathered from a woman aged 50 to 60 in good health. Both conserved end residues are part of each CDR3. The order of the fields is V gene, CDR3 length, CDR3 protein.

>TRBV2|14
CASSEAENRQPQHF
>TRBV5-1|16
CASSPRGAGLIYEQYF
>TRBV24-1|16
CATSDLLAGNTGELFF
>TRBV29-1|14
CSVVVAVSYNEQFF
>TRBV6-5|12
CASSFRTGPQYF
>TRBV5-1|16
CASSLAGGMGNNEQFF
>TRBV28|15
CASSLVGFQTDTQYF
>TRBV20-1|15
CSARDYGIPYNEQFF
>TRBV15|14
CATSIGAVYNEQFF
>TRBV18|14
CASSPDITGTEAFF
>TRBV5-1|15
CASKRDGIFQETQYF
>TRBV12-3/TRBV12-4|13
CASSFGTNYEQYF
>TRBV20-1|13
CSAGTPLNTEAFF
>TRBV3-1|16
CASSHGRSGGANVLTF
>TRBV12-3/TRBV12-4|14
CASTPPGGMDEQYF
>TRBV7-3|13
CASSPSLGDEQFF
>TRBV12-5|13
CASGTTGVGGQFF
>TRBV12-3/TRBV12-4|16
CASTPGLPRTNEKLFF
>TRBV28|14
CASSLGTGLGGYTF
>TRBV29-1|15
CSVGTKAWSTDTQYF
>TRBV5-1|13
CASSPGLDETQYF
>TRBV11-3|14
CASRSQDSADTQYF
>TRBV24-1|15
CATSDQVGTQETQYF
>TRBV11-2|15
CASSLDASRWETQYF
>TRBV25-1|14
CASKGVGRAGELFF
>TRBV10-3|15
CAISEEHFGNSRYTF